This record concerns one TCR beta chain sequence. Its antigen is unknown. Healthy Caucasians provided all donations. The cDNA had a unique molecular identifier and a template-switch universal primer site. One entry per CDR3 protein results from TCRdb running MiXCR on the 5' RACE reads. The repertoire holds under 350,000 distinct CDR3 sequences, with 9.5% as singletons. This entry comes from a study of identical twins. Study results and limitations: In monozygotic twins, models underestimated the sharing of out-of-frame TCR alpha. Memory repertoires showed no such pattern, whereas abundant cord blood beta clonotypes carried fewer insertions.

CDR1 and CDR2 (germline): MRHNA, SNTAGT. The CDR3 totals 13 residues. Losses at the gene ends were 2 bases for V and 11 bases for J; bases not matched to a gene: 5. These sequences were also reported in another study, on yellow fever vaccine responses in identical twins.

The sample consisted of CD8+ T cells sorted from blood. The TCR comes from a woman aged 18-29 years in good health. The chain links TRBV6-4 to TRBJ2-1; 8 nucleotides align to TRBD1. Here the CDR3 DNA reads TGTGCCAGCAGTGACACCCGGACAGGGCAGCAGTTCTTC. It is translated as CASSDTRTGQQFF.